Listed below are T cell receptor beta chains from one sample, sequenced in a study of control samples from healthy donors and cancer patients. Measured with immunoSEQ multiplex PCR; TCRdb has only the in-frame clones, and not every one. The sample contains some 79,000 clones, less than 90% of which appear only once. Source material: blood. These TCRs come from a woman aged 50 to 65 in good health. Each CDR3 is given with its conserved first and last residue. The order of the fields is clone size, V gene, J gene, D gene, CDR3 protein, CDR3 DNA. The D gene is left open where the match is weak. Clone size is shown for a subset of rows, as once, few, many or a class of expanded clone.

NA	TRBV19	TRBJ1-3	NA	CASSILPSSGNTIYF	TGTGCCAGTAGTATCCTACCGTCCTCTGGAAACACCATATATTTT
NA	TRBV3-1/TRBV3-2	TRBJ2-7	TRBD1	CASSQTGTGPYEQYF	TGTGCCAGCAGCCAAACCGGGACAGGGCCCTACGAGCAGTACTTC
NA	TRBV19	TRBJ2-2	NA	CASTRPGELFF	TGTGCCAGTACCAGGCCCGGGGAGCTGTTTTTT
NA	TRBV30	TRBJ1-2	NA	CAWSVHGSGRLYGYTF	TGTGCCTGGAGTGTACATGGGTCGGGACGGCTCTATGGCTACACCTTC
NA	TRBV10-3	TRBJ1-2	NA	CAMRAQEGNYGYTF	TGTGCCATGCGGGCCCAGGAAGGTAACTATGGCTACACCTTC
NA	TRBV6-1	TRBJ1-5	NA	CASSEDNVEPQHF	TGTGCCAGCAGTGAAGACAACGTCGAGCCCCAGCATTTT
NA	TRBV7-8	TRBJ1-1	NA	CASSSARDLNTEAFF	TGTGCCAGCAGCTCCGCGAGGGACCTGAACACTGAAGCTTTCTTT
NA	TRBV5-6	TRBJ2-1	NA	CASSLVPLYNGQFF	TGTGCCAGCAGCTTGGTACCCCTATACAATGGGCAGTTCTTC
NA	TRBV11-2	TRBJ2-5	NA	CASSLGRVRETQYF	TGTGCCAGCAGCTTAGGTAGAGTACGGGAGACCCAGTACTTC
NA	TRBV5-4	TRBJ2-5	TRBD1	CASSSAGQVRGETQYF	TGTGCCAGCAGCTCCGCGGGACAGGTGAGGGGAGAGACCCAGTACTTC
NA	TRBV18	TRBJ2-7	TRBD2	CASSPPDGGYYEQYF	TGTGCCAGCTCACCACCGGACGGGGGGTACTACGAGCAGTACTTC
NA	TRBV28	TRBJ2-1	TRBD1	CASRAGTGGNEQFF	TGTGCCAGCAGGGCGGGGACAGGGGGTAATGAGCAGTTCTTC
NA	TRBV5-4	TRBJ2-5	TRBD2	CASSWGRGVRTSGKQETQYF	TGTGCCAGCAGCTGGGGGAGGGGTGTTCGGACTAGCGGGAAGCAAGAGACCCAGTACTTC
few	TRBV7-9	TRBJ2-1	NA	CASSLDRAYEQFF	TGTGCCAGCAGCTTAGATCGGGCCTATGAGCAGTTCTTC
NA	TRBV5-4	TRBJ1-2	TRBD1	CASSRDRGAYGYTF	TGTGCCAGCAGCAGGGACAGGGGGGCCTATGGCTACACCTTC
NA	TRBV7-8	TRBJ2-1	NA	CASSPRWWYNEQFF	TGTGCCAGCAGCCCTCGGTGGTGGTACAATGAGCAGTTCTTC
NA	TRBV27	TRBJ1-1	NA	CASSLGRTDTEAFF	TGTGCCAGCAGTTTAGGGCGGACGGACACTGAAGCTTTCTTT